The rows below give T cell receptor beta chains drawn from one sample of a study of shared clonotypes between healthy human individuals. The method was immunoSEQ multiplex PCR; TCRdb's version includes in-frame clones alone and lacks a portion of them. The sample lists more than 2,000,000 clones; about 92% were seen once. Source material: naive CD4+ T cells from PBMCs. These TCRs come from a young man in good health. Some clones in this sample may be carry-over from other donors' samples. CDR3s include the opening cysteine and the closing phenylalanine or tryptophan. A D gene is named only where the DNA matches it firmly. Clone sizes are given selectively: once, few, many, or a class where the clone is expanded.

v_call	j_call	clone_size	d_call	cdr3_aa	cdr3_nt
TRBV6-4	TRBJ1-1	NA	NA	CASSDGPGGEAFF	TGTGCCAGCAGTGACGGCCCGGGGGGTGAAGCTTTCTTT
TRBV10-3	TRBJ1-1	few	TRBD1	CAISASGTGVTEAFF	TGTGCCATCAGTGCCTCCGGGACAGGGGTTACTGAAGCTTTCTTT
TRBV30	TRBJ2-2	once	NA	CAWSVQGAGELFF	TGTGCCTGGAGTGTACAAGGCGCCGGGGAGCTGTTTTTT
TRBV4-2	TRBJ2-1	NA	TRBD1	CASSRQGQASYNEQFF	TGTGCCAGCAGCCGTCAGGGACAGGCCTCCTACAATGAGCAGTTCTTC
TRBV29-1	TRBJ2-3	NA	NA	CSVLGKSTDTQYF	TGCAGCGTCCTAGGGAAGAGCACAGATACGCAGTATTTT
TRBV5-1	TRBJ2-5	NA	NA	CASSPGTVLQETQYF	TGCGCCAGCAGCCCAGGTACTGTCCTCCAAGAGACCCAGTACTTC
TRBV28	TRBJ2-7	NA	TRBD2	CASSLGTSLFYEQYF	TGTGCCAGCAGTTTGGGGACTAGCCTTTTCTACGAGCAGTACTTC
TRBV20-1	TRBJ1-1	few	NA	CSAKKGTEAFF	TGCAGTGCTAAGAAGGGCACTGAAGCTTTCTTT
TRBV7-3	TRBJ1-1	NA	NA	CASSTTGINTEAFF	TGTGCCAGCAGCACCACAGGGATCAACACTGAAGCTTTCTTT
TRBV29-1	TRBJ2-5	NA	NA	CSVEVEGGETQYF	TGCAGCGTTGAAGTAGAAGGGGGAGAGACCCAGTACTTC
TRBV19	TRBJ2-5	NA	TRBD1	CASSGQGETQYF	TGTGCCAGTAGCGGACAGGGAGAGACCCAGTACTTC
TRBV25-1	TRBJ2-3	NA	TRBD1	CASSEVTGAPDTQYF	TGTGCCAGCAGTGAGGTAACAGGGGCCCCAGATACGCAGTATTTT
TRBV2	TRBJ1-1	few	NA	CASSQQGEAFF	TGTGCCAGCAGTCAACAGGGTGAAGCTTTCTTT
TRBV9	TRBJ2-3	NA	TRBD1	CASSVRTGKGDTQYF	TGTGCCAGCAGCGTTAGGACAGGGAAGGGAGATACGCAGTATTTT
TRBV7-2	TRBJ1-5	NA	NA	CASSLASWANQPQHF	TGTGCCAGCAGCTTAGCCTCGTGGGCAAATCAGCCCCAGCATTTT
TRBV7-2	TRBJ1-4	once	NA	CASSRRVLGNEKLFF	TGTGCCAGCAGCCGCAGGGTTTTGGGTAATGAAAAACTGTTTTTT
TRBV7-2	TRBJ2-3	NA	NA	CASSGQGADTQYF	TGTGCCAGCAGCGGGCAAGGCGCGGATACGCAGTATTTT
TRBV18	TRBJ1-5	NA	NA	CASSPSRSNQPQHF	TGTGCCAGCTCACCATCCCGGAGCAATCAGCCCCAGCATTTT
TRBV7-2	TRBJ1-1	NA	NA	CASSLALYVRGPSEAFF	TGTGCCAGCAGCTTAGCCCTTTATGTTAGGGGCCCTTCTGAAGCTTTCTTT
TRBV6-1	TRBJ1-4	NA	NA	CASRARGGGIEKLFF	TGTGCCAGCAGAGCCAGAGGGGGGGGAATAGAAAAACTGTTTTTT
TRBV27	TRBJ1-1	NA	TRBD1	CASTGTGENTEAFF	TGTGCCAGCACCGGGACAGGAGAGAACACTGAAGCTTTCTTT
TRBV5-1	TRBJ2-5	NA	TRBD2	CASSFSGTEETQYF	TGCGCCAGCAGCTTTAGCGGGACGGAAGAGACCCAGTACTTC